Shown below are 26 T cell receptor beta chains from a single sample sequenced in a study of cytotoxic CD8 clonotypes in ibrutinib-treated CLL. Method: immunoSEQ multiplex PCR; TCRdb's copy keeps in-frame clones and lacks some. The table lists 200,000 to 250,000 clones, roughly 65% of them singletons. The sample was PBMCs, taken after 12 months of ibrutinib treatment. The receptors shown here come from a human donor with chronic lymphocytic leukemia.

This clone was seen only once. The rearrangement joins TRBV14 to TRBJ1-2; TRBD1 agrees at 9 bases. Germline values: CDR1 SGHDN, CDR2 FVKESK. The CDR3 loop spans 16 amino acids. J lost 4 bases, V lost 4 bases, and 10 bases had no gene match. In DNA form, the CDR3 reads TGTGCCAGCAGCCCTATAGGGACAGGGTGGTTCTATGGCTACACCTTC. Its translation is CASSPIGTGWFYGYTF.

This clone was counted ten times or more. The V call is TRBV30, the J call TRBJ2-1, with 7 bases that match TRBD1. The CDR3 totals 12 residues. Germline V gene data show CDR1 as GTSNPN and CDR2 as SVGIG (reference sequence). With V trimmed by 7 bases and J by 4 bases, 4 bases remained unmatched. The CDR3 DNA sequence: TGTGCCTTCGACAGGGAGTACAATGAGCAGTTCTTC. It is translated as CAFDREYNEQFF.

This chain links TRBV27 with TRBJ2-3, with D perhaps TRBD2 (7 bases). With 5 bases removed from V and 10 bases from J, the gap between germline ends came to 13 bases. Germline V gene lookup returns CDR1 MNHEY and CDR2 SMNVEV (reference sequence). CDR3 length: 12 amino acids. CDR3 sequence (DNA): TGTGCCAGCAGTCCGCGGGGGCTTGCGCAGTATTTT. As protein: CASSPRGLAQYF.

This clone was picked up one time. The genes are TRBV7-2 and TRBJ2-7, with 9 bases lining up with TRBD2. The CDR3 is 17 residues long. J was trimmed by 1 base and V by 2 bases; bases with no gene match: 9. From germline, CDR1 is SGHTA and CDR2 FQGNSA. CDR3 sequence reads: CASSLRQTSGLSYEQYF. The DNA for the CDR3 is TGTGCCAGCAGCTTACGCCAGACTAGCGGACTTTCCTACGAGCAGTACTTC. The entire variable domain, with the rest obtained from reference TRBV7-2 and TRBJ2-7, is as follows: GAGVSQSPSNKVTEKGKDVELRCDPISGHTALYWYRQSLGQGLEFLIYFQGNSAPDKSGLPSDRFSAERTGGSVSTLTIQRTQQEDSAVYLCASSLRQTSGLSYEQYFGPGTRLTVT.

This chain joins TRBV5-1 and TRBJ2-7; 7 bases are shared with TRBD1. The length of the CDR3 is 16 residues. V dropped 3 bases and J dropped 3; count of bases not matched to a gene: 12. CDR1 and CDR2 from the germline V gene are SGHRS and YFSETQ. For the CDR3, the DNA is TGCGCCAGCAGCTCCTCCGGGACAGAGTGGGACTACGAGCAGTACTTC. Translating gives CASSSSGTEWDYEQYF.

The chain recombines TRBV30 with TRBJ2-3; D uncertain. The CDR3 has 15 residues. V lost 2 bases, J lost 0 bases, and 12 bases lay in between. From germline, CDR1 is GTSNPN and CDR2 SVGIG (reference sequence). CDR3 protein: CAWSRFLLSTDTQYF. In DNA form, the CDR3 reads TGTGCCTGGAGTAGGTTCCTTCTTAGCACAGATACGCAGTATTTT.

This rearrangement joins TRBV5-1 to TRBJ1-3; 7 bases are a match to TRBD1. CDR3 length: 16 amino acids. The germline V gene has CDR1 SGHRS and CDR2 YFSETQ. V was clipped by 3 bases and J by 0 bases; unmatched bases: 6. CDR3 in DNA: TGCGCCAGCAGCTCGGTGACAGGGCTCTCTGGAAACACCATATATTTT. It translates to CASSSVTGLSGNTIYF.

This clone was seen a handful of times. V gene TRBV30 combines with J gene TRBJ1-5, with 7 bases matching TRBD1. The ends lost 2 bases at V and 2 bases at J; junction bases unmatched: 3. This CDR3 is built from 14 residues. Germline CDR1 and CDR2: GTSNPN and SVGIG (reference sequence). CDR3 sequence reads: CAWSKGTGNQPQHF. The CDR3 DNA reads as TGTGCCTGGAGTAAAGGGACAGGCAATCAGCCCCAGCATTTT.

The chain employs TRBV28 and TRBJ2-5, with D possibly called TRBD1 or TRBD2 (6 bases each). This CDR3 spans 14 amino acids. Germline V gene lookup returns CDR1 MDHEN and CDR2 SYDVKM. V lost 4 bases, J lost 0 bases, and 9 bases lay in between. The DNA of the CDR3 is TGTGCCAGCAGTTCCGGGGGCTACCAAGAGACCCAGTACTTC. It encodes CASSSGGYQETQYF. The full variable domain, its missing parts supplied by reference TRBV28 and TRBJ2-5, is DVKVTQSSRYLVKRTGEKVFLECVQDMDHENMFWYRQDPGLGLRLIYFSYDVKMKEKGDIPEGYSVSREKKERFSLILESASTNQTSMYLCASSSGGYQETQYFGPGTRLLVL.

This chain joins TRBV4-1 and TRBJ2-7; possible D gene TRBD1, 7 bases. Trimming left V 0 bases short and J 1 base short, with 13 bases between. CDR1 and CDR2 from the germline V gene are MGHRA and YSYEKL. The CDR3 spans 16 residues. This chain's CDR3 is CASSQEFPGGSYEQYF. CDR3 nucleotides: TGCGCCAGCAGCCAAGAATTTCCAGGGGGGTCCTACGAGCAGTACTTC.

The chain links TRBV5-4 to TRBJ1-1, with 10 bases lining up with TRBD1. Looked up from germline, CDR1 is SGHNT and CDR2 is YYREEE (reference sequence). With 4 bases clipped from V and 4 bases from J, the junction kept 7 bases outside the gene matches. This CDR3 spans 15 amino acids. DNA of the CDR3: TGTGCCAGCAGCATAGACAGGGACAGGGGCACTGAAGCTTTCTTT. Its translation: CASSIDRDRGTEAFF.

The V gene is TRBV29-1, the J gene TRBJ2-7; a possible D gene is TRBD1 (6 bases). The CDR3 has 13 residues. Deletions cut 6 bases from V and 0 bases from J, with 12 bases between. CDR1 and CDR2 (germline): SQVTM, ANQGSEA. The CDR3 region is CSVTGRSSYEQYF. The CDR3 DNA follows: TGCAGCGTGACAGGTAGGAGCTCCTACGAGCAGTACTTC.

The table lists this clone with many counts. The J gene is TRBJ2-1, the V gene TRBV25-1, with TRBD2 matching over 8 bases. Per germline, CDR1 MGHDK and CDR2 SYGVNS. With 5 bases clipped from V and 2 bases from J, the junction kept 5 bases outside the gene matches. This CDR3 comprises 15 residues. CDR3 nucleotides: TGTGCCAGCAGTTCAAGTAGCGGGACCTACAATGAGCAGTTCTTC. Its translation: CASSSSSGTYNEQFF. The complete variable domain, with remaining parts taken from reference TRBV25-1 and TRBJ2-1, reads EADIYQTPRYLVIGTGKKITLECSQTMGHDKMYWYQQDPGMELHLIHYSYGVNSTEKGDLSSESTVSRIRTEHFPLTLESARPSHTSQYLCASSSSSGTYNEQFFGPGTRLTVL.

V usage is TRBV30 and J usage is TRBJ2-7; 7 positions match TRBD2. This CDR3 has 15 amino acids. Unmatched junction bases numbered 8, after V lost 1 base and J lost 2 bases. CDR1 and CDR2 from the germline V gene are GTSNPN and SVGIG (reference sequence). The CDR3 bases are TGTGCCTGGAGTGGTTCTAGCGGACCGGCCTACGAGCAGTACTTC. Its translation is CAWSGSSGPAYEQYF. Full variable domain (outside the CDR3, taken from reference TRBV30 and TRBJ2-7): SQTIHQWPATLVQPVGSPLSLECTVEGTSNPNLYWYRQAAGRGLQLLFYSVGIGQISSEVPQNLSASRPQDRQFILSSKKLLLSDSGFYLCAWSGSSGPAYEQYFGPGTRLTVT.

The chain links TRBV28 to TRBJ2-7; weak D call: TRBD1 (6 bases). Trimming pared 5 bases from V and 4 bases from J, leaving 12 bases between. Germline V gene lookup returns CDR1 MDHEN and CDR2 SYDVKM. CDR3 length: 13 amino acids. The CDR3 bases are TGTGCCAGCAGTGTATTACAGGGATACGAGCAGTACTTC. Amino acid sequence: CASSVLQGYEQYF. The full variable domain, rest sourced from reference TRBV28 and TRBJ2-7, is DVKVTQSSRYLVKRTGEKVFLECVQDMDHENMFWYRQDPGLGLRLIYFSYDVKMKEKGDIPEGYSVSREKKERFSLILESASTNQTSMYLCASSVLQGYEQYFGPGTRLTVT.

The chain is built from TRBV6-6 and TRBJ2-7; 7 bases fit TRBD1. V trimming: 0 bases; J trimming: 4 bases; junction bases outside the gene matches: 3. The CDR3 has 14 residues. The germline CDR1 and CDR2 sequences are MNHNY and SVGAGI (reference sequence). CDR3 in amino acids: CASSYSRGQYEQYF. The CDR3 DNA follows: TGTGCCAGCAGTTACTCGAGGGGGCAATACGAGCAGTACTTC.

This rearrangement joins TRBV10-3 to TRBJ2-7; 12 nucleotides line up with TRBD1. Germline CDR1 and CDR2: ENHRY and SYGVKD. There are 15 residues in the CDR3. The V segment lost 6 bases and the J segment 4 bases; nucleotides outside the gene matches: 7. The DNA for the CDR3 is TGTGCCATCAGCACAACGGGACAGGGGGCTTACGAGCAGTACTTC. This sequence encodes CAISTTGQGAYEQYF.

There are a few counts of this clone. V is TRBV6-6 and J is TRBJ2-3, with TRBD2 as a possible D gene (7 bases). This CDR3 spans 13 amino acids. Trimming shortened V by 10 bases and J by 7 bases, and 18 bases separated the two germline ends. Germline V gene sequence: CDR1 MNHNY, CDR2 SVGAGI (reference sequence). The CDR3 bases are TGTGCCACCGGGGGGCCAACGGAAAATACGCAGTATTTT. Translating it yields CATGGPTENTQYF.

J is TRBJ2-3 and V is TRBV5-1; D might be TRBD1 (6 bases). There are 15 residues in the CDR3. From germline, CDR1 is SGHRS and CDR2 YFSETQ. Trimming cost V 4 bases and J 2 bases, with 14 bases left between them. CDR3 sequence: CASSLRTELTDTQYF. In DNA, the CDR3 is TGCGCCAGCAGCCTTAGGACAGAACTCACAGATACGCAGTATTTT.

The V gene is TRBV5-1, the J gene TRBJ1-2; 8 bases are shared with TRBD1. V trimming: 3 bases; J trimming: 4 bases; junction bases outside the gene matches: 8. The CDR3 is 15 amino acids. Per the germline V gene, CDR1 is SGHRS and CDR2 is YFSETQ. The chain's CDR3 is CASSYGTGKAYGYTF. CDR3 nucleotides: TGCGCCAGCAGCTACGGGACAGGAAAAGCCTATGGCTACACCTTC.

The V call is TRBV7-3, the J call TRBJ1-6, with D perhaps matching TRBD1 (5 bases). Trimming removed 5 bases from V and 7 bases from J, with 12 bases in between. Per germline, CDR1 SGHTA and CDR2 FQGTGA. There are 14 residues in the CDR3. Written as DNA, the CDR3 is TGTGCCAGCAGCCTAGGGGTAGGGAATTCACCCCTCCACTTT. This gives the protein CASSLGVGNSPLHF.

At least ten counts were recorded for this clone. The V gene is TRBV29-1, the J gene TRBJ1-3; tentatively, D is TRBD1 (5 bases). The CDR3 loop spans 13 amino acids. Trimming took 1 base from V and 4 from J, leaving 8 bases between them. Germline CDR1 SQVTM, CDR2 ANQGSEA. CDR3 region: CSVEANRGNTIYF. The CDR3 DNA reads TGCAGCGTTGAAGCAAACAGGGGAAACACCATATATTTT.

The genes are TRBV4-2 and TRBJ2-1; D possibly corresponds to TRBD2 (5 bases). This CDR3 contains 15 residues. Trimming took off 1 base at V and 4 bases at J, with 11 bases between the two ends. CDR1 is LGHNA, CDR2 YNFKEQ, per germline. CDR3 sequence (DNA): TGTGCCAGCAGCCAAGGGCAAGCGGAATACAATGAGCAGTTCTTC. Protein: CASSQGQAEYNEQFF.

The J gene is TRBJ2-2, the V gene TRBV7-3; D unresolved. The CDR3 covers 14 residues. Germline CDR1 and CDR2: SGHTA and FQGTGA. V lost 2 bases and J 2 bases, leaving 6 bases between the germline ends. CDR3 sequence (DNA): TGTGCCAGCAGCTTAGTGGTAAACACCGGGGAGCTGTTTTTT. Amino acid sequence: CASSLVVNTGELFF.

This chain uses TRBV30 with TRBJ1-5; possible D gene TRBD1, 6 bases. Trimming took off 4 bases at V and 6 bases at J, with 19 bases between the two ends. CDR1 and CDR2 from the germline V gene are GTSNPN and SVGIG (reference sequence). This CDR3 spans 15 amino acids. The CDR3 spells CAWTYRDLRGQPQHF. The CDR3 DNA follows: TGTGCCTGGACTTACCGGGACCTCAGGGGTCAGCCCCAGCATTTT.

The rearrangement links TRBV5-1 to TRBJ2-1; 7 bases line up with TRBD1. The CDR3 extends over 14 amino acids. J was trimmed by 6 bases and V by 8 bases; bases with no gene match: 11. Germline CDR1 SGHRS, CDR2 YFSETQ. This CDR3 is CASKGALGSNEQFF. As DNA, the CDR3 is TGCGCCAGTAAGGGGGCCTTAGGAAGCAATGAGCAGTTCTTC.